This T cell receptor (beta chain) was identified in a study of blood T cell repertoires in COVID-19 (dated by TCRdb to 2020 to 2022). Turning to the overall study: Samples covering the acute and convalescent phases of COVID-19 were provided by collaborators in the United States, Italy and Spain. Sample metadata almost always included a de-identified subject ID, COVID-19 status, age in years and sex. Where HLA class I and class II types were available, the types were taken from metadata supplied by the sample provider, not from assay-based typing. The repertoires were released in a freely available public database intended as a resource for research on the immune response to SARS-CoV-2. Subjects who had been exposed to COVID-19, were actively infected with it, or had recovered from it provided the deeply sampled blood TCRbeta repertoires that made up the dataset. The samples were drawn from the first 160 participants of the ongoing ImmuneRACE study and from 950 to 1,500 subjects provided by 6 global collaborators. The prospective study material was composed of cDNA or gDNA derived from T cells, B-cell-depleted T cells, or PBMCs.

Whole blood was collected in K2EDTA tubes by collaborating institutions according to the institutions' own protocols. For TCRbeta analysis, collaborators shipped samples in one of three forms: frozen whole blood, isolated PBMCs, or DNA extracted from either of those sample types. TCRbeta CDR3 regions were amplified from genomic DNA by means of the immunoSEQ Assay, a bias-controlled multiplex PCR. Per the authors' processing: The number of nucleated cells in each sample was estimated by amplification of reference gene primers within the assay. To quantify the absolute abundance of each unique TCRbeta CDR3 rearrangement, sequence reads were collapsed and filtered. For each sample, productive Simpson clonality was calculated as the square root of Simpson's diversity index across productive rearrangements. The table was pulled from immuneACCESS by TCRdb, which kept in-frame rearrangements only. Such tables lose some clones; where checked, under half of the loss comes from unresolved V genes, and the rest has no known cause. The DNA was the basis for D and trimming; V, J and clone size are from that table. This sample lists nearly 35,000 clones; 85% to 90% were detected once. The ten top clones hold roughly three fifths of the sample.

Note on this clone: Its antigen remains undetermined. The sample holds no much larger clone one base away, and base qualities are not on file.

Broad study findings and their caveats: How much clinical and demographic metadata was included differed by source and by participant, and the metadata was provided uncurated.

V loses 7 bases at its end and J loses 2 bases; junction bases beyond the gene matches: 7. From the cysteine through the phenylalanine, the CDR3 covers 15 amino acids. The CDR3 DNA has 45 bases and is translated from base 1. CDR1 and CDR2, per the germline V gene (reference sequence), are LGHDT and YNNKEL. The sequence was collected from a man aged 70 or older with acute or convalescent COVID-19. The sequencing sample was made of peripheral blood. The chain employs TRBV3-1 (or the pseudogene TRBV3-2) and TRBJ2-2; 7 nucleotides in the junction match TRBD2. The DNA sequence follows: TGTGCCAGCAAACAAGCGGGGCCTAACACCGGGGAGCTGTTTTTT. It is translated as CASKQAGPNTGELFF.